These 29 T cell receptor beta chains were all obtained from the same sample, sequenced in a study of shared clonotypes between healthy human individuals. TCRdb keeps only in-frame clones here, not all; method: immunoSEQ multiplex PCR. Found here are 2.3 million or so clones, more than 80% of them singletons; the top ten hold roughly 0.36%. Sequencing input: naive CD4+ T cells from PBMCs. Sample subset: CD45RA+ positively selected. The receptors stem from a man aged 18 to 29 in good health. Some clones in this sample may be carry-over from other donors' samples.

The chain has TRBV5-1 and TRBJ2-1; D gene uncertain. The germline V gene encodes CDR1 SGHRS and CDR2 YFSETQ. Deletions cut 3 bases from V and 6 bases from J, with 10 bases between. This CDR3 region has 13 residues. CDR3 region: CASSSATANEQFF. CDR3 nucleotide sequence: TGCGCCAGCAGCTCAGCGACGGCCAATGAGCAGTTCTTC.

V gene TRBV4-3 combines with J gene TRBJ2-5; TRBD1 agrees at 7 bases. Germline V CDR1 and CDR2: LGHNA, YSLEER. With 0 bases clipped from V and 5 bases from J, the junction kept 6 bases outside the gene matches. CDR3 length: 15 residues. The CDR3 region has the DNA TGCGCCAGCAGCCAAGAGGAAAGGGGGCGCGAGACCCAGTACTTC. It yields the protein CASSQEERGRETQYF.

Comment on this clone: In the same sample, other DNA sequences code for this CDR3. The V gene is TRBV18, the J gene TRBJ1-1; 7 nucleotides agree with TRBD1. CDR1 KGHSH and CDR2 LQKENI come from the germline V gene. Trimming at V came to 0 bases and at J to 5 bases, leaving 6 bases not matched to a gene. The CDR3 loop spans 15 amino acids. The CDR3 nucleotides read TGTGCCAGCTCACCACCGTCTCAGGGGGGGACTGAAGCTTTCTTT. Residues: CASSPPSQGGTEAFF.

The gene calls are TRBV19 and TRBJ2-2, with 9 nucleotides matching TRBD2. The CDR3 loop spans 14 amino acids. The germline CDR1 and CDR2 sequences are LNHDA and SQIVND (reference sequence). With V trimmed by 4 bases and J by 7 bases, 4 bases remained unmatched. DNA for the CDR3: TGTGCCAGTAGTAATAGCGGGAGCGGCGGGGAGCTGTTTTTT. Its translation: CASSNSGSGGELFF.

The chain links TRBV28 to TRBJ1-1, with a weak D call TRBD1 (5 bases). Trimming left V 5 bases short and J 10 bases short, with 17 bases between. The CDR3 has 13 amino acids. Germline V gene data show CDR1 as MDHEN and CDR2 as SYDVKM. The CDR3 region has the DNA TGTGCCAGCAGTCCCGGGGCAGGCGTTACAGCTTTCTTT. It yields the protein CASSPGAGVTAFF.

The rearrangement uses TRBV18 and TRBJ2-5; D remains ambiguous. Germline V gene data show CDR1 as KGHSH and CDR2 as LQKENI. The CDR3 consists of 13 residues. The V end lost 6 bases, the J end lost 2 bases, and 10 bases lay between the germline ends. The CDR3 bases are TGTGCCAGCTCCCTGGCGGATCAAGAGACCCAGTACTTC. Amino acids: CASSLADQETQYF.

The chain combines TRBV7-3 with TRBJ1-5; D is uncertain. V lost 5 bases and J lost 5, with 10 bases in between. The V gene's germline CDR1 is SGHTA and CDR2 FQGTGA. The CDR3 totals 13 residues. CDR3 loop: CASSLSGDQPQHF. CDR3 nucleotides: TGTGCCAGCAGCCTGAGCGGGGATCAGCCCCAGCATTTT. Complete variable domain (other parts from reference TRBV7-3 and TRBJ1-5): GAGVSQTPSNKVTEKGKYVELRCDPISGHTALYWYRQSLGQGPEFLIYFQGTGAADDSGLPNDRFFAVRPEGSVSTLKIQRTERGDSAVYLCASSLSGDQPQHFGDGTRLSIL.

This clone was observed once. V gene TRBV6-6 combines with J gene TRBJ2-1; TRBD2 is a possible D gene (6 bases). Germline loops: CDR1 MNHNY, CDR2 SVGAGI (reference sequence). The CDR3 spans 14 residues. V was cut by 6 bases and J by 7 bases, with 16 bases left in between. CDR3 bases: TGTGCCAGCAGCCCCTTCGGGGGTGGTAATGAGCAGTTCTTC. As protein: CASSPFGGGNEQFF.

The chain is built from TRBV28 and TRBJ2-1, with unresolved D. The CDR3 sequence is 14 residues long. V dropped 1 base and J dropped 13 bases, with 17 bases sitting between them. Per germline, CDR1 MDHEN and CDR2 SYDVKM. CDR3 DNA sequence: TGTGCCAGCAGTTTATATGGCCAACCGCGTGGCCAGTTCTTC. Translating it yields CASSLYGQPRGQFF. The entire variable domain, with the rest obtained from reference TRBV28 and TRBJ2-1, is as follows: DVKVTQSSRYLVKRTGEKVFLECVQDMDHENMFWYRQDPGLGLRLIYFSYDVKMKEKGDIPEGYSVSREKKERFSLILESASTNQTSMYLCASSLYGQPRGQFFGPGTRLTVL.

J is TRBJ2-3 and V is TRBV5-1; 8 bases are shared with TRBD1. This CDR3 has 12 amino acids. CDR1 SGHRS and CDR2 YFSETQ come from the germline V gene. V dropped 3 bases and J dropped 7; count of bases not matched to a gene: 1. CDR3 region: CASSSRGHTQYF. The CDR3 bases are TGCGCCAGCAGCTCCAGGGGGCATACGCAGTATTTT.

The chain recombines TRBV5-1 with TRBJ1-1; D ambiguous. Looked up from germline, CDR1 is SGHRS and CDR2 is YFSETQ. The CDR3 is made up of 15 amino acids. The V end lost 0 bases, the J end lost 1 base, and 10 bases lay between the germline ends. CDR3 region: CASSLGPLGNTEAFF. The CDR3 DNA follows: TGCGCCAGCAGCTTGGGCCCATTGGGGAACACTGAAGCTTTCTTT. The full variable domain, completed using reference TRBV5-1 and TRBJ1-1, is KAGVTQTPRYLIKTRGQQVTLSCSPISGHRSVSWYQQTPGQGLQFLFEYFSETQRNKGNFPGRFSGRQFSNSRSEMNVSTLELGDSALYLCASSLGPLGNTEAFFGQGTRLTVV.

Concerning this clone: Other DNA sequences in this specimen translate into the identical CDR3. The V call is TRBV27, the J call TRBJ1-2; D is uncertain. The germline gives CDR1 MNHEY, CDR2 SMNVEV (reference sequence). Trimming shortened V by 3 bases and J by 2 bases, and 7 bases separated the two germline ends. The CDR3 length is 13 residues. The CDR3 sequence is CASSFAGNYGYTF. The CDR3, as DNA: TGTGCCAGCAGTTTTGCAGGCAACTATGGCTACACCTTC.

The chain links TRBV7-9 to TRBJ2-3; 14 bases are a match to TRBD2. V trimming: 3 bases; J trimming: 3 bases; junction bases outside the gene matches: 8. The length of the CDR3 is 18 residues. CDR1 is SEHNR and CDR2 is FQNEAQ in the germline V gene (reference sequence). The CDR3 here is CASSFRRLAGGKTDTQYF. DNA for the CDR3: TGTGCCAGCAGCTTTCGGCGACTAGCGGGAGGGAAGACAGATACGCAGTATTTT.

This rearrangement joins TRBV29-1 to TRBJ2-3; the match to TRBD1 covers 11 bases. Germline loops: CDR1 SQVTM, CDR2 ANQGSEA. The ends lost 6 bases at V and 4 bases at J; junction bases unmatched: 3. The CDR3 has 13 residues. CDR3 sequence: CSVGQGAADTQYF. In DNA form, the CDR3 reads TGCAGCGTAGGACAGGGGGCAGCAGATACGCAGTATTTT.

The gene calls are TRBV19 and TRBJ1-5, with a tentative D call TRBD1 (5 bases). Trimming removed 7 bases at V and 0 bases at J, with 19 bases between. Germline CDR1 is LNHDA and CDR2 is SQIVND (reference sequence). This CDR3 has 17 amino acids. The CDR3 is CASNPSGAGYSNQPQHF. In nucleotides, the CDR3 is TGTGCCAGTAACCCGTCCGGGGCCGGGTATAGCAATCAGCCCCAGCATTTT.

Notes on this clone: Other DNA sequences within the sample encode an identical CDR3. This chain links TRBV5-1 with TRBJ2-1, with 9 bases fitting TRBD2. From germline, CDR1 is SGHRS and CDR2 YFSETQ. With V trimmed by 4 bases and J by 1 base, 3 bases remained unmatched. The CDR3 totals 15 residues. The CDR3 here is CASSPGLASYNEQFF. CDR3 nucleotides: TGCGCCAGCAGCCCTGGACTAGCGTCCTACAATGAGCAGTTCTTC. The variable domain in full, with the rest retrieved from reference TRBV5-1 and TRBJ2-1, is KAGVTQTPRYLIKTRGQQVTLSCSPISGHRSVSWYQQTPGQGLQFLFEYFSETQRNKGNFPGRFSGRQFSNSRSEMNVSTLELGDSALYLCASSPGLASYNEQFFGPGTRLTVL.

CDR3 residues: CASSAPPVGGEYLAQYF. In DNA, the CDR3 is TGTGCCAGTAGTGCCCCCCCTGTAGGCGGGGAGTATTTAGCGCAGTATTTT. The rearrangement joins TRBV19 to TRBJ2-3; weak D call: TRBD2 (6 bases). This CDR3 spans 17 amino acids. V was trimmed by 5 bases and J by 10 bases, leaving 28 bases between them. CDR1 and CDR2 from the germline V gene are LNHDA and SQIVND (reference sequence). Complete variable domain (other parts from reference TRBV19 and TRBJ2-3): DGGITQSPKYLFRKEGQNVTLSCEQNLNHDAMYWYRQDPGQGLRLIYYSQIVNDFQKGDIAEGYSVSREKKESFPLTVTSAQKNPTAFYLCASSAPPVGGEYLAQYFGPGTRLTVL.

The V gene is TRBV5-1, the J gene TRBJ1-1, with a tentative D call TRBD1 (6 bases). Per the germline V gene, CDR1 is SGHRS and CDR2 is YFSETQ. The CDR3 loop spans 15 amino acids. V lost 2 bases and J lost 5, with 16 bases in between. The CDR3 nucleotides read TGCGCCAGCAGCTTCGGGGACACCCCTGGGACTGAAGCTTTCTTT. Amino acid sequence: CASSFGDTPGTEAFF. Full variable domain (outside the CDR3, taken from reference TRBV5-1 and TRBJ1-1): KAGVTQTPRYLIKTRGQQVTLSCSPISGHRSVSWYQQTPGQGLQFLFEYFSETQRNKGNFPGRFSGRQFSNSRSEMNVSTLELGDSALYLCASSFGDTPGTEAFFGQGTRLTVV.

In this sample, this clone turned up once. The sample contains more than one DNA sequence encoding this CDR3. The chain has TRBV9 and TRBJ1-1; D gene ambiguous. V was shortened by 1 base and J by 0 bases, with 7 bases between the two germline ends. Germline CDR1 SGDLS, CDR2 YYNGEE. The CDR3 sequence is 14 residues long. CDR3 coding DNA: TGTGCCAGCAGCGTAAGTGGCCTGAACACTGAAGCTTTCTTT. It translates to CASSVSGLNTEAFF.

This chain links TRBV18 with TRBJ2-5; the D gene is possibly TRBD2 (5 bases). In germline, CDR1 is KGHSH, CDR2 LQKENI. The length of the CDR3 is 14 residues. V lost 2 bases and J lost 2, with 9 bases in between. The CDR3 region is CASSPVATQETQYF. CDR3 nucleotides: TGTGCCAGCTCACCAGTAGCGACTCAAGAGACCCAGTACTTC.

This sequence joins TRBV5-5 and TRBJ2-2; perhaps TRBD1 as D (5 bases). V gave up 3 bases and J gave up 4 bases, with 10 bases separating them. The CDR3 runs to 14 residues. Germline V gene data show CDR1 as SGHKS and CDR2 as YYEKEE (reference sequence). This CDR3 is CASSSRDSTGELFF. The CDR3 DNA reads TGTGCCAGCAGCTCCAGGGATTCCACCGGGGAGCTGTTTTTT.

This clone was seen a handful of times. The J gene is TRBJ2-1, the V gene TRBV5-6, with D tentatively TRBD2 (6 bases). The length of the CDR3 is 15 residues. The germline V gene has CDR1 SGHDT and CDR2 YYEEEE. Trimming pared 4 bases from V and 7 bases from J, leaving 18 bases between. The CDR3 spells CASSPRGLARNEQFF. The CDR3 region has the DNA TGTGCCAGCAGCCCCCGAGGGCTAGCGAGGAATGAGCAGTTCTTC.

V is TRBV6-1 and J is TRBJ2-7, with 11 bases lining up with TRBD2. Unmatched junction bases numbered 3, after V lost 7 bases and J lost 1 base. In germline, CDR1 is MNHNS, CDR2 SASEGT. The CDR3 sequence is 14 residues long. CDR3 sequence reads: CASTRLAGSYEQYF. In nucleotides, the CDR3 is TGTGCCAGCACTAGACTAGCGGGATCCTACGAGCAGTACTTC.

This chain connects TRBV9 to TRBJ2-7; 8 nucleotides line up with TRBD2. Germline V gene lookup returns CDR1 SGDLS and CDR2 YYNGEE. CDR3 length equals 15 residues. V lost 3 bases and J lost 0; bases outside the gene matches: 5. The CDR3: CASSAGTSRSYEQYF. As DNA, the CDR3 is TGTGCCAGCAGCGCCGGGACTAGTCGCTCCTACGAGCAGTACTTC.

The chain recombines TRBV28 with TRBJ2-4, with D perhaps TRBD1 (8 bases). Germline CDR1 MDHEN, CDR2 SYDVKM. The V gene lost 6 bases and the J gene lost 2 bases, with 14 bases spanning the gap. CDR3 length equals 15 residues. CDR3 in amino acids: CASSAGDRPKNIQYF. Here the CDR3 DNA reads TGTGCCAGCAGCGCGGGGGACAGGCCCAAAAACATTCAGTACTTC.

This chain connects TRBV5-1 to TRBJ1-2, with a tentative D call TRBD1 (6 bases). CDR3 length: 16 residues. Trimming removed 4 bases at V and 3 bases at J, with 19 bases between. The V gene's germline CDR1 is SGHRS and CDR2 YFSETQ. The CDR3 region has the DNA TGCGCCAGCAGCCCTGGCGTGGGGGGCCTATACTATGGCTACACCTTC. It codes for CASSPGVGGLYYGYTF.

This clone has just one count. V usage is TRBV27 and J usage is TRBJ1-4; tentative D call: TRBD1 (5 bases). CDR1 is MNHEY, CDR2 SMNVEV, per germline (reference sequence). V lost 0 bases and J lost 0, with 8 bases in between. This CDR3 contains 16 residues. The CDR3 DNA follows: TGTGCCAGCAGTTTATCCCCGGGACCAACTAATGAAAAACTGTTTTTT. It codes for CASSLSPGPTNEKLFF.

The CDR3 coding sequence is TGTGCCAGTAGTATCCTAGCGGGAGGTTCTTACGAGCAGTACTTC. Translation: CASSILAGGSYEQYF. The rearrangement links TRBV19 to TRBJ2-7; 11 bases align to TRBD2. CDR1 is LNHDA and CDR2 is SQIVND in the germline V gene (reference sequence). The V gene end was trimmed by 3 bases and the J gene end by 4 bases; junction bases not matched to a gene: 5. This CDR3 contains 15 residues.

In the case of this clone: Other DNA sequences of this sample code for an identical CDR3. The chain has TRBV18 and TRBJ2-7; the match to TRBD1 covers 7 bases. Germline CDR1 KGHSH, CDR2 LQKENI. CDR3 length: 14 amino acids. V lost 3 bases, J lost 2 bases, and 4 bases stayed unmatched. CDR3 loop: CASSPGTVTYEQYF. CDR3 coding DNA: TGTGCCAGCTCACCGGGGACAGTGACCTACGAGCAGTACTTC. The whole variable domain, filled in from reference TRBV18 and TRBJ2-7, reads NAGVMQNPRHLVRRRGQEARLRCSPMKGHSHVYWYRQLPEEGLKFMVYLQKENIIDESGMPKERFSAEFPKEGPSILRIQQVVRGDSAAYFCASSPGTVTYEQYFGPGTRLTVT.